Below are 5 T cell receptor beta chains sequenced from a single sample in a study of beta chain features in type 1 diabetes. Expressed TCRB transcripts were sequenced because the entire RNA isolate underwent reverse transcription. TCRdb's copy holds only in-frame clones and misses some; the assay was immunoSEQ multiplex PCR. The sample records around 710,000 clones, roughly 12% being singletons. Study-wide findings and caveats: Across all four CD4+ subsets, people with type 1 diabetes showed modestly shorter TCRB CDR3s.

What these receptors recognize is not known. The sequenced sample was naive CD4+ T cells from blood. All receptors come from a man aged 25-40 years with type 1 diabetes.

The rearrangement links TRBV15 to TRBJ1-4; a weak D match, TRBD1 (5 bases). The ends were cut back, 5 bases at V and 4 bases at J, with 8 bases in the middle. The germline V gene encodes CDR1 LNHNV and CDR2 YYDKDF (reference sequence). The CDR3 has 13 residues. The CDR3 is CATSGTGNEKLFF. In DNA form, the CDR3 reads TGTGCCACCAGCGGTACAGGTAATGAAAAACTGTTTTTT.

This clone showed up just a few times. DNA for the CDR3: TGTGCCTGGAGTTGGAGCTCCTACGAGCAGTACTTC. It specifies CAWSWSSYEQYF. V gene TRBV30 combines with J gene TRBJ2-7, with no clear D. This CDR3 contains 12 residues. The germline V and J ends were trimmed by 2 bases and 0 bases, with 5 bases remaining between them. Germline CDR1 GTSNPN, CDR2 SVGIG (reference sequence).

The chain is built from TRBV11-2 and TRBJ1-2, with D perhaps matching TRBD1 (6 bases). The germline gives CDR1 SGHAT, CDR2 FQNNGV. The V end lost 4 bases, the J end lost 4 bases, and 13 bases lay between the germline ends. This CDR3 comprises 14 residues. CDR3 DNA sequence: TGTGCCAGCAGCTCGCAGGGGTCTGGCTATGGCTACACCTTC. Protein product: CASSSQGSGYGYTF.

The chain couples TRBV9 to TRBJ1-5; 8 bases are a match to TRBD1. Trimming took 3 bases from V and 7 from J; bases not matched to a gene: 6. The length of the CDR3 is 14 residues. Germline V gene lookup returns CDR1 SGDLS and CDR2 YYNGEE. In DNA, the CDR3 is TGTGCCAGCAGCGGGGCAGGGGGCGACCAGCCCCAGCATTTT. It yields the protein CASSGAGGDQPQHF.

Here the CDR3 reads CASSLAGTVTDTQYF. The CDR3 nucleotides read TGCGCCAGCAGCTTGGCGGGGACAGTTACAGATACGCAGTATTTT. This chain uses TRBV5-1 with TRBJ2-3; 7 bases are shared with TRBD1. The length of the CDR3 is 15 residues. The germline V gene encodes CDR1 SGHRS and CDR2 YFSETQ. The V and J ends lost 0 bases and 3 bases, in that order; junction bases with no gene match: 4.